Included here is one TCR beta chain sequence, with context. This entry is derived from a study of blood T cell repertoires in COVID-19. Across the study: Whether acute or convalescent, the COVID-19 samples came from the United States, Italy and Spain. Sources were T cells, B-cell-depleted T cells, or PBMCs; the material itself was cDNA or gDNA.

In terms of age and location, participants ranged from about 18 to 95 years and lived in under 30 US areas. Each participant's cohort was designated according to participant-reported clinical history. The CDR3 runs 13 residues. Trimming left V 0 bases short and J 4 bases short, with 9 bases between. Germline V gene lookup returns CDR1 GTSNPN and CDR2 SVGIG (reference sequence). Only in-frame clones appear in the TCRdb table, and some are missing; sequencing was by immunoSEQ multiplex PCR. The table records fewer than 500,000 clones, approximately 87% of them present only once. Source material: PBMCs or T cells enriched from blood (not recorded which). The chain recombines TRBV30 with TRBJ1-1; possibly TRBD1 for D (5 bases). This TCR was sampled from a young man who had recovered from COVID-19. The CDR3 loop is CAWSVQEGTEAFF. DNA of the CDR3: TGTGCCTGGAGTGTACAGGAGGGCACTGAAGCTTTCTTT.